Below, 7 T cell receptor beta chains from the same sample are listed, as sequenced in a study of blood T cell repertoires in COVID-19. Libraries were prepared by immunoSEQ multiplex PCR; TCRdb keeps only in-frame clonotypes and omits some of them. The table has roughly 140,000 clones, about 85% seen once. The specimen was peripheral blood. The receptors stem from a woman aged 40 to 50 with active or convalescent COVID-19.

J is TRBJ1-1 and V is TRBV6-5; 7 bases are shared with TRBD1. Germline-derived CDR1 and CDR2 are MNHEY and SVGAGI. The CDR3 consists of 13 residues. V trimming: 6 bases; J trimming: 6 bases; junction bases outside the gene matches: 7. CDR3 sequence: CASRTRQGAEAFF. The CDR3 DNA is TGTGCCAGCAGGACCAGACAGGGTGCTGAAGCTTTCTTT.

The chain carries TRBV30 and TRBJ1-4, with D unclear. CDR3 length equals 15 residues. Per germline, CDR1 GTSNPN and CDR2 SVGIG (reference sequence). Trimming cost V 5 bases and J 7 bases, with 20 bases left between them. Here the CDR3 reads CAWSLGLSAGEKLFF. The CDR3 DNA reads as TGTGCCTGGTCTTTGGGCCTCTCGGCGGGTGAAAAACTGTTTTTT.

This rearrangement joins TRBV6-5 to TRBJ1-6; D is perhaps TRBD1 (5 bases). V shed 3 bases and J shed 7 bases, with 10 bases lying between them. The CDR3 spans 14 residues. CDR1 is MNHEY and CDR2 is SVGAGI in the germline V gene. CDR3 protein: CASSYLQGNSPLHF. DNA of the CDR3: TGTGCCAGCAGTTATCTGCAGGGAAATTCACCCCTCCACTTT.

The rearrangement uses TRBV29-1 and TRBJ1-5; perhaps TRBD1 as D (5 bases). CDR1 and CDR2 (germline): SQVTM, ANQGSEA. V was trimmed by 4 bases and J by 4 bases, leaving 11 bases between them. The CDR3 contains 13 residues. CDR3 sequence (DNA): TGCAGCGTTGTAATTCAGGGTAATCAGCCCCAGCATTTT. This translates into CSVVIQGNQPQHF.

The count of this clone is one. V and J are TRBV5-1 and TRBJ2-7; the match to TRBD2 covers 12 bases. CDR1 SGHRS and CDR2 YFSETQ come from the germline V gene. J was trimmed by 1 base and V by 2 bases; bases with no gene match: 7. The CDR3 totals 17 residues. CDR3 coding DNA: TGCGCCAGCAGCTTCCGACTAGCGGGGGCAGGGTCCTACGAGCAGTACTTC. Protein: CASSFRLAGAGSYEQYF.

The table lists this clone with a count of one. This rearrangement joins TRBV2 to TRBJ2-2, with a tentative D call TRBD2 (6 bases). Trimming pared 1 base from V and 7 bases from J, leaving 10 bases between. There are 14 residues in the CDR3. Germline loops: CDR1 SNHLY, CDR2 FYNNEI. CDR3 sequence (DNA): TGTGCCAGCAGTGAAGGCAGGACTATCGGGGAGCTGTTTTTT. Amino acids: CASSEGRTIGELFF.

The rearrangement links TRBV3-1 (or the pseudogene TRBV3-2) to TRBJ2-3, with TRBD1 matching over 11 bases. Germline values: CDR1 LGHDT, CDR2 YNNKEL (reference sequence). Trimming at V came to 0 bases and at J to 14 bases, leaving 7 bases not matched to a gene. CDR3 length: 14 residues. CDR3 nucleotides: TGTGCCAGCAGCCAAGAGTGGGACAGGGGGAATCCGTATTTT. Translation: CASSQEWDRGNPYF.